Below are 22 T cell receptor beta chains sequenced from a single sample in a study of cytomegalovirus exposure and HLA in healthy donors. 60 Vbeta and 13 Jbeta primers were used in PCR. Repertoires were generated with immunoSEQ multiplex PCR, while TCRdb's copy carries only in-frame clones and drops some. The sample gives 110,000 to 150,000 clones, 78% of which show up once; roughly 2.8% is in the top ten. The sequencing sample was made of PBMCs. The receptors shown here come from a male donor in good health and CMV-seronegative.

Comment on this clone: A read error may account for a junction end that differs from germline. The genes are TRBV10-3 and TRBJ1-2; D possibly corresponds to TRBD1 (5 bases). The CDR3 sequence is 17 residues long. Germline CDR1 ENHRY, CDR2 SYGVKD. The CDR3 region has the DNA TGTGCCACCCAGATCGGGCAGTGGGGCTTTGCTAACTATGGCTACCCCTTC. Its protein product is CATQIGQWGFANYGYPF.

The table lists this clone with a count of one. The gene calls are TRBV5-4 and TRBJ2-5; 7 bases map to TRBD1. With the DNA end fitting TRBJ2-7 better, the J assignment may be wrong. This CDR3 is built from 13 residues. Germline assignment: CDR1 SGHNT and CDR2 YYREEE (reference sequence). The CDR3 DNA sequence: TGTGCCAGCAGGTGGGACAGAAGCTACGAGCAGTACTTC. Translating it yields CASRWDRSYEQYF.

This chain connects TRBV11-2 to TRBJ2-1; the match to TRBD2 covers 14 bases. This CDR3 is built from 15 residues. Germline values: CDR1 SGHAT, CDR2 FQNNGV. The ends lost 3 bases at V and 7 bases at J; junction bases unmatched: 2. The chain's CDR3 is CASSFGLAGGNEQFF. The CDR3 DNA is TGTGCCAGCAGCTTCGGACTAGCGGGGGGAAATGAGCAGTTCTTC. Full variable domain (rest looked up from reference TRBV11-2 and TRBJ2-1): EAGVAQSPRYKIIEKRQSVAFWCNPISGHATLYWYQQILGQGPKLLIQFQNNGVVDDSQLPKDRFSAERLKGVDSTLKIQPAKLEDSAVYLCASSFGLAGGNEQFFGPGTRLTVL.

The V call is TRBV7-2, the J call TRBJ2-3; D gene ambiguous. V lost 0 bases and J 3 bases, leaving 16 bases between the germline ends. The CDR3 spans 17 residues. CDR1 is SGHTA and CDR2 is FQGNSA in the germline V gene. CDR3 DNA: TGTGCCAGCAGCTTAGCCCTAGGATTCTCTAGGACAGATACGCAGTATTTT. Its translation is CASSLALGFSRTDTQYF.

This chain connects TRBV30 to TRBJ2-3; 11 nucleotides align to TRBD1. Germline V CDR1 and CDR2: GTSNPN, SVGIG (reference sequence). The CDR3 runs 14 residues. With 5 bases clipped from V and 5 bases from J, the junction kept 6 bases outside the gene matches. The DNA of the CDR3 is TGTGCCTGGGGGGTAGGGACAGGGGGAGATACGCAGTATTTT. It specifies CAWGVGTGGDTQYF.

As regards this clone: Other DNA sequences from this sample encode an identical CDR3 as well. The CDR3 here is CASSMTGYQPQHF. The CDR3 region has the DNA TGTGCCAGTAGTATGACAGGGTATCAGCCCCAGCATTTT. J is TRBJ1-5 and V is TRBV19; the match to TRBD1 covers 7 bases. CDR1 and CDR2 (germline): LNHDA, SQIVND (reference sequence). The CDR3 is 13 amino acids. The V and J ends lost 3 bases and 5 bases, in that order; junction bases with no gene match: 1.

The chain carries TRBV15 and TRBJ2-5; 16 bases agree with TRBD2. After removal of 5 bases from V and 3 bases from J, the junction contained 9 bases not matched to a gene. CDR1 is LNHNV, CDR2 YYDKDF, per germline (reference sequence). There are 18 residues in the CDR3. The CDR3 sequence is CATSGPGLAGGRKETQYF. The DNA for the CDR3 is TGTGCCACCAGCGGACCGGGACTAGCGGGAGGGAGGAAAGAGACCCAGTACTTC.

Concerning this clone itself: A read error may produce the germline difference seen at one junction end. The chain carries TRBV13 and TRBJ1-2, with 7 positions matching TRBD1. Looked up from germline, CDR1 is PRHDT and CDR2 is FYEKMQ (reference sequence). The CDR3 spans 16 residues. CDR3 nucleotide sequence: TGTGCCAGCAGCCAAGGGAAGGGGGCGCTCGGCTATGGCCACACCTTC. Translation gives CASSQGKGALGYGHTF.

The chain joins TRBV2 to TRBJ2-1, with 12 bases that match TRBD2. CDR3 size: 13 residues. Trimming at V came to 7 bases and at J to 15 bases, leaving 10 bases not matched to a gene. Germline loops: CDR1 SNHLY, CDR2 FYNNEI. In DNA, the CDR3 is TGTGCCAGCACCCTGACTAGCGGGAGTCCGGGGTTCTTC. Its translation is CASTLTSGSPGFF.

The V gene is TRBV5-1, the J gene TRBJ2-5; the match to TRBD1 covers 9 bases. Unmatched junction bases numbered 6, after V lost 1 base and J lost 2 bases. The CDR3 covers 16 residues. Looked up from germline, CDR1 is SGHRS and CDR2 is YFSETQ. This CDR3 reads CASSLRGQGLQETQYF. CDR3 nucleotide sequence: TGCGCCAGCAGCTTGAGGGGACAGGGTTTGCAAGAGACCCAGTACTTC. The full variable domain, its missing parts supplied by reference TRBV5-1 and TRBJ2-5, is KAGVTQTPRYLIKTRGQQVTLSCSPISGHRSVSWYQQTPGQGLQFLFEYFSETQRNKGNFPGRFSGRQFSNSRSEMNVSTLELGDSALYLCASSLRGQGLQETQYFGPGTRLLVL.

This rearrangement joins TRBV11-3 to TRBJ1-3, with 7 bases identical to TRBD1. The trim removed 5 bases at V and 2 bases at J, leaving 0 bases unmatched. This CDR3 has 13 amino acids. Germline V CDR1 and CDR2: SGHNT, YENEEA. The CDR3 reads CASSGTAGNTIYF. As DNA, the CDR3 is TGTGCCAGCAGCGGGACAGCTGGAAACACCATATATTTT.

The CDR3 sequence: CASSQFTGTGLYNEQFF. CDR3 coding DNA: TGCGCCAGCAGTCAATTCACCGGGACAGGGCTCTACAATGAGCAGTTCTTC. The rearrangement links TRBV23-1 to TRBJ2-1, with TRBD1 matching over 9 bases. TRBV23-1 belongs to the ORF category, with a function that is uncertain. The CDR3 has 17 residues. The V and J ends lost 1 base and 3 bases, in that order; junction bases with no gene match: 7.

The chain carries TRBV30 and TRBJ1-4; unclear D gene. Deletions cut 0 bases from V and 0 bases from J, with 8 bases between. The CDR3 runs 15 residues. Germline assignment: CDR1 GTSNPN and CDR2 SVGIG (reference sequence). CDR3 in DNA: TGTGCCTGGAGTGTGAGGCGGTCAACTAATGAAAAACTGTTTTTT. Its translation: CAWSVRRSTNEKLFF. Looking up the rest from reference TRBV30 and TRBJ1-4 gives the full variable domain: SQTIHQWPATLVQPVGSPLSLECTVEGTSNPNLYWYRQAAGRGLQLLFYSVGIGQISSEVPQNLSASRPQDRQFILSSKKLLLSDSGFYLCAWSVRRSTNEKLFFGSGTQLSVL.

On this clone: An end of the junction does not agree with germline; a read error may underlie this. This rearrangement joins TRBV7-7 to TRBJ1-4; D is undetermined. The CDR3 runs to 14 residues. The germline CDR1 and CDR2 sequences are SSHAT and FNYEAQ (reference sequence). CDR3 coding DNA: TGTGCTAGCAGCTTAACCCTACAGTCTGAAAAACTGTTTTTT. It codes for CASSLTLQSEKLFF.

The CDR3 loop is CASSPVGLAINTGELFF. The CDR3 DNA follows: TGTGCCAGCAGCCCGGTAGGACTAGCTATAAACACCGGGGAGCTGTTTTTT. The chain combines TRBV5-4 with TRBJ2-2; the match to TRBD2 covers 8 bases. V gave up 4 bases and J gave up 2 bases; unmatched junction bases: 10. Per the germline V gene, CDR1 is SGHNT and CDR2 is YYREEE (reference sequence). CDR3 length: 17 amino acids.

This rearrangement joins TRBV6-1 to TRBJ2-2, with D tentatively TRBD1 (6 bases). The ends were cut back, 10 bases at V and 4 bases at J, with 19 bases in the middle. Germline loops: CDR1 MNHNS, CDR2 SASEGT. The CDR3 is made up of 15 amino acids. CDR3 loop: CATLWGRGSTGELFF. As DNA, the CDR3 is TGTGCCACCCTATGGGGAAGGGGGTCCACCGGGGAGCTGTTTTTT.

V is TRBV6-1 and J is TRBJ1-5; TRBD1 is a possible D gene (6 bases). V was clipped by 5 bases and J by 3 bases, with 14 bases between them. This CDR3 has 15 amino acids. Germline V gives CDR1 MNHNS, CDR2 SASEGT. The CDR3 region is CASSSDSLYNQPQHF. CDR3 DNA: TGTGCCAGCAGTTCGGACAGCCTTTACAATCAGCCCCAGCATTTT.

This chain uses TRBV18 with TRBJ2-7; 8 positions match TRBD1. The CDR3 consists of 15 residues. Germline trimming cut 2 bases from V and 5 bases from J; bases unmatched to any gene: 8. The germline CDR1 and CDR2 sequences are KGHSH and LQKENI. In DNA form, the CDR3 reads TGTGCCAGCTCACCAGAAAGACAGGGGACGAACGAGCAGTACTTC. It encodes CASSPERQGTNEQYF.

The V gene is TRBV4-3, the J gene TRBJ1-4, with 7 nucleotides matching TRBD1. Germline CDR1 LGHNA, CDR2 YSLEER. The junction had 3 bases not matched to a gene; V was cut back by 4 bases and J by 1 base. This CDR3 has 15 amino acids. The DNA of the CDR3 is TGCGCCAGCAGCCTCGACAGGGTAACTAATGAAAAACTGTTTTTT. It is translated as CASSLDRVTNEKLFF.

The chain uses TRBV7-6 and TRBJ1-1; D ambiguous. The CDR3 runs 13 residues. With 3 bases removed from V and 1 base from J, the gap between germline ends came to 6 bases. Per germline, CDR1 SGHVS and CDR2 FNYEAQ. Here the CDR3 reads CASSFEANTEAFF. The CDR3 bases are TGTGCCAGCAGCTTTGAAGCGAACACTGAAGCTTTCTTT.

The V call is TRBV5-1, the J call TRBJ2-1; a weak D match, TRBD2 (5 bases). Germline CDR1 reads SGHRS; CDR2 reads YFSETQ. This CDR3 comprises 14 residues. V was shortened by 4 bases and J by 8 bases, with 16 bases between the two germline ends. CDR3 sequence: CASSPSSGRDEQFF. In DNA form, the CDR3 reads TGCGCCAGCAGCCCCTCGTCGGGAAGGGATGAGCAGTTCTTC. The full variable domain, rest sourced from reference TRBV5-1 and TRBJ2-1, is KAGVTQTPRYLIKTRGQQVTLSCSPISGHRSVSWYQQTPGQGLQFLFEYFSETQRNKGNFPGRFSGRQFSNSRSEMNVSTLELGDSALYLCASSPSSGRDEQFFGPGTRLTVL.

The chain has TRBV5-4 and TRBJ2-7; 8 bases are shared with TRBD1. CDR1 is SGHNT and CDR2 is YYREEE in the germline V gene (reference sequence). The CDR3 is made up of 14 amino acids. J lost 4 bases, V lost 4 bases, and 7 bases had no gene match. CDR3 in DNA: TGTGCCAGCAGCGGGCGTCAGGGGGCGTACGAGCAGTACTTC. It specifies CASSGRQGAYEQYF.